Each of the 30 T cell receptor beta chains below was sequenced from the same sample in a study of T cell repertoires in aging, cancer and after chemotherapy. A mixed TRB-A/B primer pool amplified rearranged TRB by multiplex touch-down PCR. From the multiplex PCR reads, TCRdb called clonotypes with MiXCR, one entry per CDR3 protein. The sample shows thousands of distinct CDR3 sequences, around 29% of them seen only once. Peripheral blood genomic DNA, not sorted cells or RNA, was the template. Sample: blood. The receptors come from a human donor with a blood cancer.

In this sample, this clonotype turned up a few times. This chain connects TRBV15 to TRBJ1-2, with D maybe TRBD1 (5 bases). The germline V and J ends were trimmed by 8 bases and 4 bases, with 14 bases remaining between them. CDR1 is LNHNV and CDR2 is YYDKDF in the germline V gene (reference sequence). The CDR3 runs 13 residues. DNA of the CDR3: TGTGCCACCCAGGGAGGGACGGTCTATGGCTACACCTTC. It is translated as CATQGGTVYGYTF. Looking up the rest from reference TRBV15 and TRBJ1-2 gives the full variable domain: DAMVIQNPRYQVTQFGKPVTLSCSQTLNHNVMYWYQQKSSQAPKLLFHYYDKDFNNEADTPDNFQSRRPNTSFCFLDIRSPGLGDTAMYLCATQGGTVYGYTFGSGTRLTVV.

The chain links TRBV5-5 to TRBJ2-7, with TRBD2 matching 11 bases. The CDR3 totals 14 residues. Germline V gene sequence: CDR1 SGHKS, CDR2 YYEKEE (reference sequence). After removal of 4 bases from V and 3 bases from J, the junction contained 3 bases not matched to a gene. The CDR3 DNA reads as TGTGCCAGCAGCCCCGGGACTAGCGGCTACGAGCAGTACTTC. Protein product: CASSPGTSGYEQYF.

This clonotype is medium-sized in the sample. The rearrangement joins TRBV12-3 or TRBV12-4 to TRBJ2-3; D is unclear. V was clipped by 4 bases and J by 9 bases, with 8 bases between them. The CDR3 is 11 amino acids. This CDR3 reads CASSSIRTQYF. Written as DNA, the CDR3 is TGTGCCAGCAGTTCGATACGGACGCAGTATTTT.

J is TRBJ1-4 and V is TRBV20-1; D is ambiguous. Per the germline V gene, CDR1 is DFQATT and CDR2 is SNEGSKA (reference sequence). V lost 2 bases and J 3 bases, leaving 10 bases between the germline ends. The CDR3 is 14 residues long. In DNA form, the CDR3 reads TGCAGTGCTAGAAGTACTAAAGCTAATGAAAAACTGTTTTTT. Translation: CSARSTKANEKLFF.

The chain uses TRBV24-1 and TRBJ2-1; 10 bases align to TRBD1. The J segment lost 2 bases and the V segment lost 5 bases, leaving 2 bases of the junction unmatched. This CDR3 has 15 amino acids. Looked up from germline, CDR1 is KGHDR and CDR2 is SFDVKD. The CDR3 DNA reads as TGTGCCACCAGTGTGACAGGGGGCACCTACAATGAGCAGTTCTTC. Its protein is CATSVTGGTYNEQFF.

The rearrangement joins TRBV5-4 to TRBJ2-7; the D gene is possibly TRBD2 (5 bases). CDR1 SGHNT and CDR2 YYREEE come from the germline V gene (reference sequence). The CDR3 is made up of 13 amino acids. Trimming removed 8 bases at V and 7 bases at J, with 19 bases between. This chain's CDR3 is CARSIGFSGEQYF. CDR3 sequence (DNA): TGTGCCAGAAGCATAGGGTTTTCGGGGGAGCAGTACTTC.

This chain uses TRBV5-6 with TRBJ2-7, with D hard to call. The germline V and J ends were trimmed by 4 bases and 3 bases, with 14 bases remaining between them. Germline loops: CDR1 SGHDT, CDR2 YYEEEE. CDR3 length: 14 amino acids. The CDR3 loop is CASSLVWAVYEQYF. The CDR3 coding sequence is TGTGCCAGCAGCCTAGTTTGGGCCGTCTACGAGCAGTACTTC.

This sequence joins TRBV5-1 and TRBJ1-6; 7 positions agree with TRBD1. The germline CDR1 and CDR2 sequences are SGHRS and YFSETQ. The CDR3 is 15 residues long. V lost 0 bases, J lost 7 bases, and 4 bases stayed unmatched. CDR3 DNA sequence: TGCGCCAGCAGCTTGGTAGGACAGGCCAATTCACCCCTCCACTTT. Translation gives CASSLVGQANSPLHF. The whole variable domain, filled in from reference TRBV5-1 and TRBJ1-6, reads KAGVTQTPRYLIKTRGQQVTLSCSPISGHRSVSWYQQTPGQGLQFLFEYFSETQRNKGNFPGRFSGRQFSNSRSEMNVSTLELGDSALYLCASSLVGQANSPLHFGNGTRLTVT.

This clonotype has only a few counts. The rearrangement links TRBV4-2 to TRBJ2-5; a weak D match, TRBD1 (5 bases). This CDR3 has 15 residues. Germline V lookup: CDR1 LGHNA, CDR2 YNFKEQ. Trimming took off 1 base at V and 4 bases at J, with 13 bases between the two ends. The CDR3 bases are TGTGCCAGCAGCCAAGTAGGGGTAGATAGAGAGACCCAGTACTTC. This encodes CASSQVGVDRETQYF.

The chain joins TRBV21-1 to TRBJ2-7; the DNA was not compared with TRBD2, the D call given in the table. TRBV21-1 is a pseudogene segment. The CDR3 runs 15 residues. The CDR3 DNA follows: TGTGCCAGCAGCAAAGGGAGTAGCGGCAACTACGAGCAGTACTTC. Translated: CASSKGSSGNYEQYF.

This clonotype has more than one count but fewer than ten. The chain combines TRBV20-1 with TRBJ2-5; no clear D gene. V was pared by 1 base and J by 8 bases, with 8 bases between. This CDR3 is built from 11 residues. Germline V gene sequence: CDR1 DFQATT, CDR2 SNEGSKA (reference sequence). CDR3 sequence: CSARGRHTQYF. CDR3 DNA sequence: TGCAGTGCTAGAGGTCGACATACCCAGTACTTC.

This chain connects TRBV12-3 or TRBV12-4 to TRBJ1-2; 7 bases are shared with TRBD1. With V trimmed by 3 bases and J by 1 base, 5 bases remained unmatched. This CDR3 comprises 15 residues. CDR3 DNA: TGTGCCAGCAGTTTTCAGGGGGGAAATAACTATGGCTACACCTTC. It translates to CASSFQGGNNYGYTF.

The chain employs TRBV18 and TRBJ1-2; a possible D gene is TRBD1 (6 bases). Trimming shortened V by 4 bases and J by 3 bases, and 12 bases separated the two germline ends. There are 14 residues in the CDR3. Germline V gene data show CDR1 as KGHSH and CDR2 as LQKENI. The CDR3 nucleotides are TGTGCCAGCTCACTAAACCCAGGGGACTATGGCTACACCTTC. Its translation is CASSLNPGDYGYTF.

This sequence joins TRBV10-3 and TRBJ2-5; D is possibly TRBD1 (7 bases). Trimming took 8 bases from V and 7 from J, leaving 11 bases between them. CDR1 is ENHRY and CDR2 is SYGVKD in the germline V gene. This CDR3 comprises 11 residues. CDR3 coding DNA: TGTGCCATCGGACAGGAGGGGACCCAGTACTTC. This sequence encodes CAIGQEGTQYF.

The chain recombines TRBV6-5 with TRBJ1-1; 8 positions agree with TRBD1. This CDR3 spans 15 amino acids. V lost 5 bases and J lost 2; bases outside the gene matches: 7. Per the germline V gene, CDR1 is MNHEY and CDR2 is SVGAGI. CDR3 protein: CASSTRTGSNTEAFF. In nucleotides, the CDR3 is TGTGCCAGCAGTACCCGGACAGGGAGTAACACTGAAGCTTTCTTT.

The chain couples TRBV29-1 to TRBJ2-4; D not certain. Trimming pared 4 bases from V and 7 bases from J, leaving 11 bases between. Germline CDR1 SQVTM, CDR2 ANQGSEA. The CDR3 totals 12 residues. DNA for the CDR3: TGCAGCGTTGCAGGAATCGAGAACATTCAGTACTTC. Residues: CSVAGIENIQYF.

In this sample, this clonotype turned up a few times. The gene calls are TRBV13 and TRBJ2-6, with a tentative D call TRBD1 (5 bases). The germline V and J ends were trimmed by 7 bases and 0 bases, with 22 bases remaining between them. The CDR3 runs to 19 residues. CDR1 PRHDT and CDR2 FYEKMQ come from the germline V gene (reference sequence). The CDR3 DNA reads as TGTGCCAGCATGGGGCCCCAAGTTTCGCTGGACTCTGGGGCCAACGTCCTGACTTTC. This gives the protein CASMGPQVSLDSGANVLTF.

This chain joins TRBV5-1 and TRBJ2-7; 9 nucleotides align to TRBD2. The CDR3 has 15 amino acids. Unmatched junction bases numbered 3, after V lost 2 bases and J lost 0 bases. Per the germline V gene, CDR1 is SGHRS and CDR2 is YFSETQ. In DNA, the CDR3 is TGCGCCAGCAGCTTAGCTAGCGGGGACTCCTACGAGCAGTACTTC. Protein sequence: CASSLASGDSYEQYF.

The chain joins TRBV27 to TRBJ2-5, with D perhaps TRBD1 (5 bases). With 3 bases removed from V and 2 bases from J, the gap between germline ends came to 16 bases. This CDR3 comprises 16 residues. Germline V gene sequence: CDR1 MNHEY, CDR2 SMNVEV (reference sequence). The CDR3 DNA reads TGTGCCAGCAGTTTTATTAGTCGCAGGGTACAAGAGACCCAGTACTTC. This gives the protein CASSFISRRVQETQYF.

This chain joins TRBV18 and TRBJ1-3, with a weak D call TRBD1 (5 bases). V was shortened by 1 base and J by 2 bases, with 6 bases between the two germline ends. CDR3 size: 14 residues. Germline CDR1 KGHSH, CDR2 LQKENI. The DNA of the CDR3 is TGTGCCAGCTCACCACGGGGGACTGGAAACACCATATATTTT. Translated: CASSPRGTGNTIYF.

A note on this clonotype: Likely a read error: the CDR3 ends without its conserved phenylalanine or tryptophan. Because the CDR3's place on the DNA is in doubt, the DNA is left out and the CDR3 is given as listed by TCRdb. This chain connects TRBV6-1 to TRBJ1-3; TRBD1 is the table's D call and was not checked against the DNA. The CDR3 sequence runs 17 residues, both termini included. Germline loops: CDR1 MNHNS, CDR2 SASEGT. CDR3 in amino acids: CASSSSTGPHSGNTIYI.

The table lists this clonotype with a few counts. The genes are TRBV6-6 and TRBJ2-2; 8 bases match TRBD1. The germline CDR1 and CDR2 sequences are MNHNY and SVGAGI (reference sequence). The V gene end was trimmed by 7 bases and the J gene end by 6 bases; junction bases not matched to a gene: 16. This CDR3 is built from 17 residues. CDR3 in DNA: TGTGCCAGCAATACACTCACAGGGGGGTGGCTAGCCGGGGAGCTGTTTTTT. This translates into CASNTLTGGWLAGELFF.

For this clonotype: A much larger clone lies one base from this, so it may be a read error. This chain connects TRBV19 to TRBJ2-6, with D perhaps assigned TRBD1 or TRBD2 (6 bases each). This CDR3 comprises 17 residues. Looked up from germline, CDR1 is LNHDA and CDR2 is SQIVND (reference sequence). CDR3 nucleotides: TGTGCCAGTAGTGCGGGACACCAAACCTCTGGGGCCAACATCCTGACTTTC. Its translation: CASSAGHQTSGANILTF.

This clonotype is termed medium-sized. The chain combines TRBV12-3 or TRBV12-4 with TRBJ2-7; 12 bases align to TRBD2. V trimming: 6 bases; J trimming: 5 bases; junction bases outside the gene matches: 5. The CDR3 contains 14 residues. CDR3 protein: CASRRLAGDDEQYF. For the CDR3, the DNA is TGTGCCAGCAGGCGACTAGCGGGAGATGACGAGCAGTACTTC.

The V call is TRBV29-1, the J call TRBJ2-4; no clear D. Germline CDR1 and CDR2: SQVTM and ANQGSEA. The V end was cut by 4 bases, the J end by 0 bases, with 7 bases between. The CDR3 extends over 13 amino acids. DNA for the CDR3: TGCAGCGTTGGGGGTTTAGCCAAAAACATTCAGTACTTC. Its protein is CSVGGLAKNIQYF.

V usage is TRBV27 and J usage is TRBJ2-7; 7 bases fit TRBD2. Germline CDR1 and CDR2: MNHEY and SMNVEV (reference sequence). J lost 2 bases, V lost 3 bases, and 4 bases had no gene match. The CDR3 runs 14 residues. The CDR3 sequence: CASSLGGRPYEQYF. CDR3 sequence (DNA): TGTGCCAGCAGTTTGGGCGGGAGACCCTACGAGCAGTACTTC.

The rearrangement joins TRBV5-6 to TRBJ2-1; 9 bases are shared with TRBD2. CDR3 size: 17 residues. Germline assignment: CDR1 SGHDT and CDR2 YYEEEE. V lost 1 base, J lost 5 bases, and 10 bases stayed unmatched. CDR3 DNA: TGTGCCAGCAGCTTGAAGAGTGCGGGGGGGCCCCACAATGAGCAGTTCTTC. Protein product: CASSLKSAGGPHNEQFF.

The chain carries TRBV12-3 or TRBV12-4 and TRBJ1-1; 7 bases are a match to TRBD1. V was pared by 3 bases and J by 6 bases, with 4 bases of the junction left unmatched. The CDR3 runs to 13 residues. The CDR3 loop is CASSFLRGPEAFF. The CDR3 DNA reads TGTGCCAGCAGTTTCTTAAGGGGGCCTGAAGCTTTCTTT.

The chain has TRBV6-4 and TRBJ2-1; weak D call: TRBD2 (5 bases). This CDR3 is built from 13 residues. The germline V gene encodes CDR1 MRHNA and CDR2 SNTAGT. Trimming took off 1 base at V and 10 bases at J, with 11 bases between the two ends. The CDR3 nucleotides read TGTGCCAGCAGTGACTTGTTCGAGGGAGAGCAGTTCTTC. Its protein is CASSDLFEGEQFF.

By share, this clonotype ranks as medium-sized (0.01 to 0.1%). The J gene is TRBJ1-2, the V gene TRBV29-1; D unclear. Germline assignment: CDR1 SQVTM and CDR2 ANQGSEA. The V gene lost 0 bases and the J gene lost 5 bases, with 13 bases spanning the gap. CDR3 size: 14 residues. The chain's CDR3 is CSVEDLMGLYGYTF. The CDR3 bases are TGCAGCGTTGAAGATCTTATGGGTCTATATGGCTACACCTTC.